This TCR beta chain derives from a study of T cells in localized non-small cell lung cancer. Broader study findings: Measurement of T cell clonality placed uninvolved adjacent lung highest, above the level in tumor.

The data were produced by immunoSEQ multiplex PCR, yet TCRdb's version contains in-frame clones alone and is incomplete. The sample carries over 40,000 clones, approximately 80% recorded once. CDR1 is SGDLS, CDR2 YYNGEE, per germline. The CDR3 loop spans 12 amino acids. Trimming stripped 3 bases from V and 9 bases from J, with 11 bases between. On this clone itself: Its antigen is unknown.

This sequence was found in a man aged 40-75 years with stage III lung adenocarcinoma. The chain has TRBV9 and TRBJ2-3; TRBD2 is a possible D gene (5 bases). Source: peripheral blood mononuclear cells, taken before any cancer treatment. CDR3 DNA sequence: TGTGCCAGCAGCGGAGGGCTGGGGACGCAGTATTTT. It encodes CASSGGLGTQYF.